This record concerns one T cell receptor (beta chain) sequence. These data belong to a study of control samples from healthy donors and cancer patients. Profiled with immunoSEQ multiplex PCR; TCRdb holds only in-frame clones, not every one. The table lists fewer than 100,000 clones, roughly 78% of them singletons. In germline, CDR1 is SQVTM, CDR2 ANQGSEA. This CDR3 is 14 amino acids long. With 4 bases clipped from V and 7 bases from J, the junction kept 10 bases outside the gene matches. The rearrangement joins TRBV29-1 to TRBJ2-3; the match to TRBD2 covers 8 bases. This receptor was obtained from a man aged 55-75 years in good health. The material sequenced was blood. The CDR3 DNA sequence: TGCAGCGTTGGCGGGGGCGGGGGGATAAATACGCAGTATTTT. It encodes CSVGGGGGINTQYF.